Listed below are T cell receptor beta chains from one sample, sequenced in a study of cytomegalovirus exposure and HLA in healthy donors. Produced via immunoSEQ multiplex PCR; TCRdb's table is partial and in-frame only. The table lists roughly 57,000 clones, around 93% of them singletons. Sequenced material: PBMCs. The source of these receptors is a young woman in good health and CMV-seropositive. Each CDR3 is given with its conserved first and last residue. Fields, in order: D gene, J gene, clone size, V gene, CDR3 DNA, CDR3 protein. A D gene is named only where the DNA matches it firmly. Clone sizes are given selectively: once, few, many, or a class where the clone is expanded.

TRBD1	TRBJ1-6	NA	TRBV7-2	TGTGCCAGCAGCTTAGTTGGGGGACAGGGAAATTCACCCCTCCACTTT	CASSLVGGQGNSPLHF
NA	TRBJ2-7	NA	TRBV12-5	TGTGCTAGTGGTTTGAGGGAGGACTACGAGCAGTACTTC	CASGLREDYEQYF
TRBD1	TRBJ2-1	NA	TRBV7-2	TGTGCCAGCAGCTTAGAGGGACAGGGAAACAATGAGCAGTTCTTC	CASSLEGQGNNEQFF
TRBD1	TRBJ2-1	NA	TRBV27	TGTGCCAGCATTTCCCATTTGGACAGGGTCAATGAGCAGTTCTTC	CASISHLDRVNEQFF
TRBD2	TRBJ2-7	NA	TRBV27	TGTGCCAGCAGTTTCGCTAGCGGGGACTACGAGCAGTACTTC	CASSFASGDYEQYF
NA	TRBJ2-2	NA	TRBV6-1	TGTGCCAGCAGTGAAGCACTGCCGGGGGAGCTGTTTTTT	CASSEALPGELFF
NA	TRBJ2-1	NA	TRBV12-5	TGTGCTAGTGGTTTGAACATCTACAATGAGCAGTTCTTC	CASGLNIYNEQFF
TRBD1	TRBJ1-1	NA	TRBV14	TGTGCCAGCAGCCGCGGACAGGGGGCAATCACTGAAGCTTTCTTT	CASSRGQGAITEAFF
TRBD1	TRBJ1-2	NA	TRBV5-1	TGCGCCAGCCAGGTCCCCGGGACAGGTTTACCTTACACCTTC	CASQVPGTGLPYTF
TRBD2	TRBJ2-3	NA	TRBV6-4	TGTGCCAGCAGTGAAGGATCTAGCGGGGCCGATACGCAGTATTTT	CASSEGSSGADTQYF
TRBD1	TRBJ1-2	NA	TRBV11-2	TGTGCCAGCAGCTTAGTGACAGGGGCGGATGGCTACACCTTC	CASSLVTGADGYTF
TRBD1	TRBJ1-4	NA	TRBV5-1	TGCGCCAGCACGGGACAGCCGAATGAAAAACTGTTTTTT	CASTGQPNEKLFF
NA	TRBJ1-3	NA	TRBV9	TGTGCCAGCAGCGATGCGGGGAACTCTGGAAACACCATATATTTT	CASSDAGNSGNTIYF
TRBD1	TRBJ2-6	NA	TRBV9	TGTGCCAGCGGACAGGGACTTTTGTCTGGGGCCAACGTCCTGACTTTC	CASGQGLLSGANVLTF
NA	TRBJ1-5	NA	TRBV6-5	TGTGCCAGCAGAAGGGGGACATTTAGCAATCAGCCCCAGCATTTT	CASRRGTFSNQPQHF
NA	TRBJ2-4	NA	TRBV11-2	TGTGCCAGCAGCTTGGGTGGACAGAAGAACATTCAGTACTTC	CASSLGGQKNIQYF
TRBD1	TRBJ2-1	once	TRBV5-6	TGTGCCAGCAGCGTAACCCCGACAGGGTTTCATTTCTTC	CASSVTPTGFHFF
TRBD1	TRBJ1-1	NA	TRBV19	TGTGCCAGTAAGACAGGGAAGAGTGCTGAAGCTTTCTTT	CASKTGKSAEAFF
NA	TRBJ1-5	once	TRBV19	TGTGCCAGTACGCAACAGGGACCGATAGGCAATCAGCCCCAGCATTTT	CASTQQGPIGNQPQHF
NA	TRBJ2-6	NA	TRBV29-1	TGCAGCGTTGAGAGCTCTGGGGCCAACGTCCTGACTTTC	CSVESSGANVLTF
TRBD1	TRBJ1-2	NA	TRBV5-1	TGCGCCAGCAGCGTAGGGACAGCCGGCGGCTATGGCTACACCTTC	CASSVGTAGGYGYTF
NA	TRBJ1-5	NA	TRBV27	TGTGCCAGCAGTTTATATTGGGCCCAGCCCCAGCATTTT	CASSLYWAQPQHF
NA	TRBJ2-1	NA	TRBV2	TGTGCCAGCAGTGAATCCGGGAGCCGCCGCGGGAATGAGCAGTTCTTC	CASSESGSRRGNEQFF
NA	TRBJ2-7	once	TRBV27	TGTGCCAGCAGTTTCACCACGGGTGGAGGCCCCGAGCAGTACTTC	CASSFTTGGGPEQYF
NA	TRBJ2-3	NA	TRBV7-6	TGTGCCAGCAGCTCTAGTGTGGGGGGTAGCACAGATACGCAGTATTTT	CASSSSVGGSTDTQYF
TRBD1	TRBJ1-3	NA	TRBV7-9	TGTGCCAGCAGCACGGACAGGGAGGTTGGAAACACCATATATTTT	CASSTDREVGNTIYF
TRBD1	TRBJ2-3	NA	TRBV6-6	TGTGCCAGCAGTTACTCGACAGGGTACGGTTCGCAGTATTTT	CASSYSTGYGSQYF
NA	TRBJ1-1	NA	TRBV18	TGTGCCAGCTCACCCTCCGCGGCAGGGACCGGGGGAGAAGCTTTCTTT	CASSPSAAGTGGEAFF
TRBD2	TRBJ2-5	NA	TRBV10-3	TGTGCCATCAGTGGGACTAGTCACAGAGAGACCCAGTACTTC	CAISGTSHRETQYF
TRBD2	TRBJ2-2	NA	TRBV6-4	TGTGCCAGCAGTGCTGAACCCGGGGGGGCCACCGGGGAGCTGTTTTTT	CASSAEPGGATGELFF
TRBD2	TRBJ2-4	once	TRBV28	TGTGCCAGCATTGGGGGGGTCGCCAAAAACATTCAGTACTTC	CASIGGVAKNIQYF
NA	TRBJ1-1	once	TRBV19	TGTGCCAGTAGTCTAGCGGGTGAAGCTTTCTTT	CASSLAGEAFF
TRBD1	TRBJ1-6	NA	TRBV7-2	TGTGCCAGCAGCCCTACAGGGGGAAGTTCACCCCTCCACTTT	CASSPTGGSSPLHF
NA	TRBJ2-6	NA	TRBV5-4	TGTGCCAGCAGCCATGGAGGAGGAGGGACGTTATCTGGGGCCAACGTCCTGACTTTC	CASSHGGGGTLSGANVLTF
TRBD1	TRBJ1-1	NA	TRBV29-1	TGCAGCGTCGTCCGAGACAGGGCTGAAGCTTTCTTT	CSVVRDRAEAFF
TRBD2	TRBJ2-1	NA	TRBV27	TGTGCCAGCCACGGACTAGCGGGGGTCAATGAGCAGTTCTTC	CASHGLAGVNEQFF
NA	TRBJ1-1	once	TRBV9	TGTGCCAGCAGCAAAGGGGGGGGGACTGAAGCTTTCTTT	CASSKGGGTEAFF
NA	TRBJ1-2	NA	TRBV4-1	TGCGCCAGCAGCTGGCAGGGGCCTAACTATGGCTACACCTTC	CASSWQGPNYGYTF
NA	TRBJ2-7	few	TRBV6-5	TGTGCCAGCAGCCGACTGCCGGTCAGTGACGACGAGCAGTACTTC	CASSRLPVSDDEQYF
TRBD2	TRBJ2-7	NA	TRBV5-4	TGTGCCAGCAGCCCCGGGACTAGCCACGAGCAGTACTTC	CASSPGTSHEQYF
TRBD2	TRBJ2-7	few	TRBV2	TGTGCCAGCAGTGGGGGACTAGCGGGGGAAGTGTACGAGCAGTACTTC	CASSGGLAGEVYEQYF
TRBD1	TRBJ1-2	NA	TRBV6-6	TGTGCCAGCAGCCTCGACAGGGTCTCGAGCTACACCTTC	CASSLDRVSSYTF
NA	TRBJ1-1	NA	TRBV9	TGTGCCAGCAGCGTAGCAGGGGACACTGAAGCTTTCTTT	CASSVAGDTEAFF
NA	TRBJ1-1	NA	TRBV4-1	TGCGCCAGCAGCCAAGATCACAGATCGAACACTGAAGCTTTCTTT	CASSQDHRSNTEAFF